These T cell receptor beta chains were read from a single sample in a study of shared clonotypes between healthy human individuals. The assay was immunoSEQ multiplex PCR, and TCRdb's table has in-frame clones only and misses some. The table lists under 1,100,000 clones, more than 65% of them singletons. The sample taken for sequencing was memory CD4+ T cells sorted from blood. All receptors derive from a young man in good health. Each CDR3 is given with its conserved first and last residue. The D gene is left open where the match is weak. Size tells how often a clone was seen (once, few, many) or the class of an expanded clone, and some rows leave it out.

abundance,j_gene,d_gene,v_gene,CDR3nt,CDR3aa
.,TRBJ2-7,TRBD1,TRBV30,TGTGCCTGGAGTCTGGCAGGGGGCCAATACGAGCAGTACTTC,CAWSLAGGQYEQYF
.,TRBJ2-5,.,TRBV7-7,TGTGCTAGCAGCTTATTGCAGGGGCGCCAAGAGACCCAGTACTTC,CASSLLQGRQETQYF
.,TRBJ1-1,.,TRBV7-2,TGTGCCAGCAGCTTTTGGGCACGCGAAGCTTTCTTT,CASSFWAREAFF
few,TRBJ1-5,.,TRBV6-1,TGTGCCAGCAGTGATATTTCTGGTTCTAATCAGCCCCAGCATTTT,CASSDISGSNQPQHF
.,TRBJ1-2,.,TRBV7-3,TGTGCCAGCAGCTTAACTAGTGGGGCTAGGGATGGCTACACCTTC,CASSLTSGARDGYTF
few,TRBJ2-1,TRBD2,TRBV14,TGTGCCAGCAGCCAAGTCGGCGGGGGGACCTACAATGAGCAGTTCTTC,CASSQVGGGTYNEQFF
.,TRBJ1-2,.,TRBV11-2,TGTGCCAGCAGCTTAATGGGGGATAACTATGGCTACACCTTC,CASSLMGDNYGYTF
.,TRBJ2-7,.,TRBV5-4,TGTGCCAGCAGCCCGGACAGACGCTCCTACGAGCAGTACTTC,CASSPDRRSYEQYF
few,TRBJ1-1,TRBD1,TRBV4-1,TGCGCCAGCAGCCAAGCCGACAGGGGTGGCACTGAAGCTTTCTTT,CASSQADRGGTEAFF
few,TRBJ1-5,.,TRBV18,TGTGCCAGCTCACGATCCGGGCCGGAGGGCAATCAGCCCCAGCATTTT,CASSRSGPEGNQPQHF
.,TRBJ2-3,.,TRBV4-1,TGCGCCAGCAGCCTCAGCCCAGGGCTGGGGGCAGATACGCAGTATTTT,CASSLSPGLGADTQYF
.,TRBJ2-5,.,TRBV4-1,TGCGCCAGCAGCCGAGGACAAGCGGCAGAAGAGACCCAGTACTTC,CASSRGQAAEETQYF
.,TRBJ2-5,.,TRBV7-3,TGTGCCAGCAGCCGACAGTACCAAGAGACCCAGTACTTC,CASSRQYQETQYF
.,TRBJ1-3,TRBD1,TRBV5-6,TGTGCCAGCAGCCCCAGGGGGGGTGGAAACACCATATATTTT,CASSPRGGGNTIYF
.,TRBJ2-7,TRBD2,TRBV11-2,TGTGCCAGCAGCCCGGGGAGCGGGAAGGGGTACTTC,CASSPGSGKGYF
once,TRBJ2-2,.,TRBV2,TGTGCCAGCAGTACGGACAGATTCAACACCGGGGAGCTGTTTTTT,CASSTDRFNTGELFF